Below are 31 T cell receptor beta chains sequenced from a single sample in a study of patients and donors after allogeneic stem cell transplantation. Each CDR3 protein gets one entry after TCRdb re-called the RT-PCR reads with MiXCR. This sample yields more than 850,000 distinct CDR3 sequences, of which more than 15% are seen a single time; roughly 6% belongs to the top ten. Sequenced material: blood, either unsorted or a sorted T cell fraction (not recorded which). The receptors were gathered from a human donor who was either an allogeneic HSCT recipient or a stem cell or donor lymphocyte infusion donor (not recorded which). It is not recorded whose cells these are; they may come from a transplant donor.

This clonotype was counted a few times. V is TRBV6-1 and J is TRBJ2-1; 7 bases agree with TRBD1. This CDR3 region has 14 residues. V lost 10 bases, J lost 7 bases, and 13 bases stayed unmatched. CDR1 is MNHNS, CDR2 SASEGT, per germline. The CDR3 DNA follows: TGTGCCACCAAACGGGGACAGCAGGGGAATGAGCAGTTCTTC. Translating it yields CATKRGQQGNEQFF.

This clonotype occurred many times. CDR3 nucleotides: TGTGCCAGCAGCTTTGGGGAGTTGGGCGAGCAGTACTTC. This encodes CASSFGELGEQYF. The chain is built from TRBV7-9 and TRBJ2-7, with D perhaps matching TRBD2 (5 bases). V dropped 3 bases and J dropped 6 bases, with 12 bases sitting between them. The CDR3 spans 13 residues. CDR1 and CDR2 from the germline V gene are SEHNR and FQNEAQ (reference sequence).

This chain uses TRBV7-9 with TRBJ2-1; D is ambiguous. The CDR3 covers 12 residues. Germline V gives CDR1 SEHNR, CDR2 FQNEAQ (reference sequence). V dropped 1 base and J dropped 15 bases, with 13 bases sitting between them. DNA of the CDR3: TGTGCCAGCAGCTTAGTAGTTCCTATTTTGTTCTTC. Translated, it gives CASSLVVPILFF.

This clonotype was counted a few times. This chain uses TRBV19 with TRBJ2-2, with D uncertain. Trimming took 3 bases from V and 4 from J, leaving 6 bases between them. Germline assignment: CDR1 LNHDA and CDR2 SQIVND (reference sequence). CDR3 length: 13 residues. The chain's CDR3 is CASSIGPTGELFF. Written as DNA, the CDR3 is TGTGCCAGTAGTATCGGGCCCACCGGGGAGCTGTTTTTT.

This rearrangement joins TRBV7-3 to TRBJ1-1, with D possibly matching TRBD1 (5 bases). The V and J ends lost 2 bases and 5 bases respectively, with 18 bases between them. Germline assignment: CDR1 SGHTA and CDR2 FQGTGA. This CDR3 is 16 amino acids long. CDR3 protein: CASSLPAPGLGTEAFF. CDR3 sequence (DNA): TGTGCCAGCAGCTTACCCGCGCCAGGGTTGGGAACTGAAGCTTTCTTT. Full variable domain (remainder filled in from reference TRBV7-3 and TRBJ1-1): GAGVSQTPSNKVTEKGKYVELRCDPISGHTALYWYRQSLGQGPEFLIYFQGTGAADDSGLPNDRFFAVRPEGSVSTLKIQRTERGDSAVYLCASSLPAPGLGTEAFFGQGTRLTVV.

The chain employs TRBV5-6 and TRBJ2-7; perhaps TRBD1 as D (6 bases). V was clipped by 6 bases and J by 0 bases, with 16 bases between them. Germline CDR1 SGHDT, CDR2 YYEEEE. The CDR3 sequence is 15 residues long. CDR3 in DNA: TGTGCCAGCACCACAGGGTATTTGAGCTCCTACGAGCAGTACTTC. Amino acids: CASTTGYLSSYEQYF.

There are a few counts of this clonotype. The rearrangement uses TRBV15 and TRBJ2-3, with 10 positions matching TRBD1. Germline trimming cut 8 bases from V and 2 bases from J; bases unmatched to any gene: 4. CDR1 and CDR2 from the germline V gene are LNHNV and YYDKDF (reference sequence). This CDR3 spans 14 amino acids. CDR3 in amino acids: CATGTGELTDTQYF. In DNA, the CDR3 is TGTGCCACCGGGACAGGGGAGCTCACAGATACGCAGTATTTT.

The rearrangement uses TRBV7-9 and TRBJ2-1, with D unclear. Germline loops: CDR1 SEHNR, CDR2 FQNEAQ (reference sequence). V was clipped by 1 base and J by 10 bases, with 8 bases between them. This CDR3 contains 12 residues. The CDR3 DNA sequence: TGTGCCAGCAGCTTAGTCCCAAGGGAGCAGTTCTTC. It specifies CASSLVPREQFF.

This clonotype was detected once. The V gene is TRBV30, the J gene TRBJ2-1; D unresolved. CDR3 length: 14 residues. The V gene's germline CDR1 is GTSNPN and CDR2 SVGIG (reference sequence). The ends were cut back, 3 bases at V and 7 bases at J, with 16 bases in the middle. The chain's CDR3 is CAWSFSPFSNEQFF. Here the CDR3 DNA reads TGTGCCTGGAGCTTCTCCCCTTTTAGTAATGAGCAGTTCTTC.

The rearrangement uses TRBV2 and TRBJ2-7; 7 nucleotides agree with TRBD1. The CDR3 sequence is 15 residues long. CDR1 SNHLY and CDR2 FYNNEI come from the germline V gene. The trim removed 6 bases at V and 2 bases at J, leaving 10 bases unmatched. The DNA of the CDR3 is TGTGCCAGCAGATCCGGACAGGTAGGGGCCTACGAGCAGTACTTC. Translated: CASRSGQVGAYEQYF.

This clonotype showed up many times. CDR3 DNA: TGTGCCAGCAGCTTGACCGGGGTCTACATATCTGGGAGAGACTATGGCTACACCTTC. It yields the protein CASSLTGVYISGRDYGYTF. This chain links TRBV5-6 with TRBJ1-2, with D unresolved. Germline CDR1 SGHDT, CDR2 YYEEEE. The CDR3 is 19 amino acids. With 1 base removed from V and 3 bases from J, the gap between germline ends came to 25 bases.

V and J are TRBV7-2 and TRBJ1-2, with TRBD1 matching 8 bases. V trimming: 1 base; J trimming: 7 bases; junction bases outside the gene matches: 11. This CDR3 region has 16 residues. Germline CDR1 SGHTA, CDR2 FQGNSA. CDR3 loop: CASSLVRRTGLGGYTF. The CDR3 nucleotides read TGTGCCAGCAGCTTAGTGAGGAGGACAGGGTTGGGTGGCTACACCTTC.

This clonotype was seen only a few times. The chain employs TRBV20-1 and TRBJ2-7, with D unresolved. Looked up from germline, CDR1 is DFQATT and CDR2 is SNEGSKA (reference sequence). V lost 4 bases and J 0 bases, leaving 4 bases between the germline ends. The CDR3 is made up of 11 amino acids. The CDR3 protein is CSATASYEQYF. The CDR3 DNA sequence: TGCAGTGCTACAGCCTCCTACGAGCAGTACTTC.

This clonotype showed up just a few times. The CDR3 region has the DNA TGCAGTGCTAGAGATTATAGGGCTGGAAACACCATATATTTT. This codes for CSARDYRAGNTIYF. The rearrangement joins TRBV20-1 to TRBJ1-3; D not certain. This CDR3 region has 14 residues. Trimming stripped 0 bases from V and 2 bases from J, with 8 bases between. CDR1 and CDR2 from the germline V gene are DFQATT and SNEGSKA (reference sequence).

The chain recombines TRBV5-6 with TRBJ1-2; D is unclear. Germline V gene data show CDR1 as SGHDT and CDR2 as YYEEEE. The CDR3 totals 13 residues. V lost 0 bases to trimming and J lost 4 bases, with 7 bases between them. The CDR3 DNA reads as TGTGCCAGCAGCTTGGTACAGCTCTATGGCTACACCTTC. It codes for CASSLVQLYGYTF.

The chain has TRBV7-2 and TRBJ2-1, with a weak D call TRBD2 (7 bases). Looked up from germline, CDR1 is SGHTA and CDR2 is FQGNSA. CDR3 length equals 16 residues. V dropped 7 bases and J dropped 4 bases, with 20 bases sitting between them. The CDR3 is CASTWGPSGAYNEQFF. The DNA for the CDR3 is TGTGCCAGCACCTGGGGGCCTAGCGGAGCGTACAATGAGCAGTTCTTC.

The chain carries TRBV20-1 and TRBJ2-3; D tentatively fits TRBD1 or TRBD2 (5 bases each). Looked up from germline, CDR1 is DFQATT and CDR2 is SNEGSKA (reference sequence). V was cut by 2 bases and J by 4 bases, with 16 bases left in between. The CDR3 is made up of 15 amino acids. The CDR3 bases are TGCAGTGCTAGACCCGGGGCCCGCACCCCAGATACGCAGTATTTT. As protein: CSARPGARTPDTQYF.

V usage is TRBV5-1 and J usage is TRBJ1-2; 10 nucleotides agree with TRBD1. In germline, CDR1 is SGHRS, CDR2 YFSETQ. V was clipped by 2 bases and J by 5 bases; unmatched bases: 3. CDR3 length: 14 residues. The CDR3 protein is CASSLGTGAYGYTF. DNA of the CDR3: TGCGCCAGCAGCTTAGGGACAGGGGCGTATGGCTACACCTTC.

There are a few counts of this clonotype. The V call is TRBV12-3 or TRBV12-4, the J call TRBJ2-3; D gene ambiguous. V gave up 6 bases and J gave up 10 bases, with 14 bases separating them. This CDR3 has 12 residues. The CDR3 reads CASSTGGVAQYF. The CDR3 DNA follows: TGTGCCAGCAGCACCGGTGGTGTGGCGCAGTATTTT.

The chain carries TRBV7-6 and TRBJ2-7, with a possible D match to TRBD2 (5 bases). Per germline, CDR1 SGHVS and CDR2 FNYEAQ. V dropped 6 bases and J dropped 1 base, with 10 bases sitting between them. The CDR3 totals 13 residues. In nucleotides, the CDR3 is TGTGCCAGCAGTTCTCGGGAATCCTACGAGCAGTACTTC. Residues: CASSSRESYEQYF.

This clonotype was found a few times. The chain couples TRBV20-1 to TRBJ2-7; 7 positions match TRBD2. CDR1 is DFQATT and CDR2 is SNEGSKA in the germline V gene (reference sequence). Losses at the gene ends were 4 bases for V and 2 bases for J; bases not matched to a gene: 8. The CDR3 sequence is 14 residues long. The CDR3 DNA follows: TGCAGTGCTACGGGAGGCGGGAGTGCCTACGAGCAGTACTTC. Translation: CSATGGGSAYEQYF.

This clonotype was picked up a small number of times. The rearrangement uses TRBV5-1 and TRBJ2-3; TRBD2 matches 10 bases. V shed 3 bases and J 4 bases; nucleotides not matched to a gene: 5. Germline assignment: CDR1 SGHRS and CDR2 YFSETQ. This CDR3 has 15 residues. The CDR3 DNA sequence: TGCGCCAGCAGCTCCCAGCGGGGGGGCTCAGATACGCAGTATTTT. Amino acids: CASSSQRGGSDTQYF.

This clonotype has more than one count but fewer than ten. The chain carries TRBV7-7 and TRBJ2-5; TRBD1 agrees at 8 bases. The CDR3 covers 15 residues. Germline CDR1 SSHAT, CDR2 FNYEAQ (reference sequence). Unmatched junction bases numbered 7, after V lost 3 bases and J lost 4 bases. CDR3 loop: CASSFGTGRRETQYF. CDR3 coding DNA: TGTGCCAGCAGCTTCGGGACAGGTCGACGAGAGACCCAGTACTTC.

This clonotype occurred a few times. This chain joins TRBV9 and TRBJ1-2, with 7 positions matching TRBD1. The V segment lost 3 bases and the J segment 4 bases; nucleotides outside the gene matches: 9. There are 15 residues in the CDR3. Germline lookup yields CDR1 SGDLS and CDR2 YYNGEE. In DNA form, the CDR3 reads TGTGCCAGCAGCGGCGAAGGAGGGGGCAGCTATGGCTACACCTTC. Translation: CASSGEGGGSYGYTF.

There are a few counts of this clonotype. The V and J genes are TRBV9 and TRBJ1-1, with D maybe TRBD1 (5 bases). CDR1 is SGDLS, CDR2 YYNGEE, per germline. The CDR3 is 13 residues long. Trimming took 9 bases from V and 1 from J, leaving 13 bases between them. CDR3 nucleotides: TGTGCCACCAACAGGCTATCGAACACTGAAGCTTTCTTT. Translation gives CATNRLSNTEAFF. The variable domain in full, completed from reference TRBV9 and TRBJ1-1, reads DSGVTQTPKHLITATGQRVTLRCSPRSGDLSVYWYQQSLDQGLQFLIQYYNGEERAKGNILERFSAQQFPDLHSELNLSSLELGDSALYFCATNRLSNTEAFFGQGTRLTVV.

This clonotype was seen only a few times. V and J are TRBV24-1 and TRBJ2-2; 11 bases agree with TRBD1. The germline V gene has CDR1 KGHDR and CDR2 SFDVKD. The CDR3 is made up of 17 amino acids. J lost 7 bases, V lost 3 bases, and 9 bases had no gene match. In DNA, the CDR3 is TGTGCCACCAGTGATGTCCCGGGACAGGGGGTATACGGGGAGCTGTTTTTT. Amino acids: CATSDVPGQGVYGELFF.

The chain is built from TRBV5-1 and TRBJ2-5; D gene unclear. Germline-derived CDR1 and CDR2 are SGHRS and YFSETQ. The V gene lost 0 bases and the J gene lost 1 base, with 10 bases spanning the gap. The CDR3 covers 15 residues. The DNA of the CDR3 is TGCGCCAGCAGCTTGGCCCCCAAGAGCCAAGAGACCCAGTACTTC. Translated: CASSLAPKSQETQYF.

This clonotype was observed many times. This chain connects TRBV12-3 or TRBV12-4 to TRBJ2-1; D is ambiguous. The V and J ends lost 3 bases and 7 bases respectively, with 4 bases between them. The CDR3 contains 11 residues. This CDR3 is CASSLKNEQFF. CDR3 nucleotide sequence: TGTGCCAGCAGTTTGAAGAATGAGCAGTTCTTC.

This clonotype was found many times. This chain uses TRBV12-3 or TRBV12-4 with TRBJ2-1; 9 positions match TRBD2. CDR3 length equals 15 residues. V lost 1 base, J lost 6 bases, and 4 bases stayed unmatched. The CDR3 bases are TGTGCCAGCAGTTTAGAGGCTAGCGGGGCCAATGAGCAGTTCTTC. Translation gives CASSLEASGANEQFF.

This clonotype was counted only a few times. The chain combines TRBV12-3 or TRBV12-4 with TRBJ1-1; D is unclear. The CDR3 is made up of 18 amino acids. V was trimmed by 3 bases and J by 0 bases, leaving 20 bases between them. The CDR3 nucleotides are TGTGCCAGCAGTTTGGGTTGGGGTGGTAAGGAAGTGAACACTGAAGCTTTCTTT. It specifies CASSLGWGGKEVNTEAFF.

The table lists this clonotype with a few counts. This rearrangement joins TRBV4-3 to TRBJ2-1, with TRBD2 matching over 8 bases. Germline lookup yields CDR1 LGHNA and CDR2 YSLEER. With V trimmed by 4 bases and J by 1 base, 6 bases remained unmatched. This CDR3 is built from 16 residues. CDR3 coding DNA: TGCGCCAGCAGCCGCGGTGGACTAGCATCCTACAATGAGCAGTTCTTC. It specifies CASSRGGLASYNEQFF.